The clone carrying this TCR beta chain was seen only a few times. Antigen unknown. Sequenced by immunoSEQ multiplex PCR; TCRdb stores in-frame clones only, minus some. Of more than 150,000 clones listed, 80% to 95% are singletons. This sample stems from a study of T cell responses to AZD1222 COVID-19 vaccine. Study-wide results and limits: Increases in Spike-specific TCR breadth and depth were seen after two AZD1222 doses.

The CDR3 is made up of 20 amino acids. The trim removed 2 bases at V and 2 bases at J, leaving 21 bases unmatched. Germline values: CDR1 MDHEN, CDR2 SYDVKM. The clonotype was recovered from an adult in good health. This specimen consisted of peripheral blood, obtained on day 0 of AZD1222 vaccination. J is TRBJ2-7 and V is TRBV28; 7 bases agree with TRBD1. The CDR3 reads CASSLPSRGRSSSGPYEQYF. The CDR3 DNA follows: TGTGCCAGCAGTTTACCGTCAAGGGGGCGGTCCTCCTCCGGCCCCTACGAGCAGTACTTC.